This T cell receptor (beta chain) was sequenced in a study of blood T cell repertoires in COVID-19. Study as a whole: Sites across the United States, Italy and Spain contributed samples from acute and convalescent COVID-19. PBMCs, B-cell-depleted T cells, or T cells provided the cDNA or gDNA that made up the material.

V lost 5 bases and J 4 bases, leaving 18 bases between the germline ends. This CDR3 region has 16 residues. Germline V CDR1 and CDR2: KGHSH, LQKENI. How the authors handled the data: Nucleated cell number was recorded as an estimate derived from reference gene primer amplification. The data were produced by immunoSEQ multiplex PCR, yet TCRdb's version contains in-frame clones alone and is incomplete. That table supplies the V and J calls and clone size; D and trimming were determined from the DNA. The table records under 300,000 clones, 70% to 90% of them present only once. V and J are TRBV18 and TRBJ1-5; TRBD1 is a possible D gene (6 bases). The receptor's source is a woman in her 70s with active or convalescent COVID-19. The sequencing sample was made of peripheral blood. The CDR3 DNA sequence: TGTGCCAGCTCATCCCGGACAGATTCCGTGAATCAGCCCCAGCATTTT. The encoded protein is CASSSRTDSVNQPQHF.